The clone carrying this TCR beta chain was counted ten times or more. Its matching antigen is unknown. TCRdb re-called the 5' RACE reads through MiXCR, storing one row per CDR3 protein. The table has tens of thousands of distinct CDR3 sequences, just over 2.5% seen once. This sample stems from a study of neurological immune-mediated disorders. Overall study findings and caveats: HTLV-1-associated myelopathy displayed the greatest TCR clonal expansion, and multiple sclerosis exhibited the smallest, lower than that of healthy controls.

The CDR3 has 14 amino acids. The V end was cut by 3 bases, the J end by 8 bases, with 15 bases between. Germline CDR1 SGDLS, CDR2 YYNGEE. The unsorted libraries were generated from a total of 2 million PBMCs, which had been stored in RNAlater at -80 C. Sample: PBMCs. The sequence came from a woman younger than 45 with multiple sclerosis. The chain has TRBV9 and TRBJ2-1; D assignment may be TRBD1 or TRBD2 (5 bases each). The CDR3 nucleotides read TGTGCCAGCAGCGGGGGGATTGCGGGCCATGAGCAGTTCTTC. Translated: CASSGGIAGHEQFF.